These 20 T cell receptor beta chains were all obtained from the same sample, sequenced in a study of cytomegalovirus exposure and HLA in healthy donors. The PCR ran on 60 Vbeta and 13 Jbeta primers. Sequencing used immunoSEQ multiplex PCR; TCRdb keeps in-frame clones, though not all of them. Among about 280,000 clones listed, approximately 90% were seen once. The sequenced material came from PBMCs. The receptors derive from a young woman in good health and CMV-seronegative.

CDR3 nucleotides: TGTGCCAGCAGCCGACTAGCGGGGGCAACCTACGAGCAGTACTTC. It codes for CASSRLAGATYEQYF. This chain uses TRBV7-3 with TRBJ2-7, with TRBD2 identical over 12 bases. V lost 5 bases and J lost 2; bases outside the gene matches: 4. The CDR3 is made up of 15 amino acids. CDR1 and CDR2 (germline): SGHTA, FQGTGA.

The chain recombines TRBV4-2 with TRBJ2-2; 7 positions match TRBD2. Germline V lookup: CDR1 LGHNA, CDR2 YNFKEQ. With 7 bases clipped from V and 2 bases from J, the junction kept 10 bases outside the gene matches. CDR3 length: 16 amino acids. The CDR3 sequence: CASTNTGTTNTGELFF. In DNA form, the CDR3 reads TGTGCCAGCACCAATACCGGGACTACAAACACCGGGGAGCTGTTTTTT.

The chain joins TRBV7-8 to TRBJ1-2; TRBD1 might be the D (5 bases). CDR1 and CDR2 (germline): SGHVS, FQNEAQ. V lost 3 bases and J 1 base, leaving 24 bases between the germline ends. This CDR3 contains 19 residues. CDR3 in DNA: TGTGCCAGCAGCTTTAAGGGGTCCCCCGTGGTGGACGGTAACTATGGCTACACCTTC. It yields the protein CASSFKGSPVVDGNYGYTF.

The chain has TRBV28 and TRBJ2-3; tentative D call: TRBD2 (6 bases). This CDR3 is 13 amino acids long. Between the trimmed V and J ends, which lost 11 bases and 1 base, there was a span of 13 bases. In germline, CDR1 is MDHEN, CDR2 SYDVKM. CDR3 coding DNA: TGTGCCGCTGGGCGGGGTGGCACAGATACGCAGTATTTT. Residues: CAAGRGGTDTQYF.

The genes are TRBV7-3 and TRBJ2-7; D call uncertain. This CDR3 is built from 13 residues. V lost 0 bases and J 1 base, leaving 4 bases between the germline ends. The germline V gene has CDR1 SGHTA and CDR2 FQGTGA. In nucleotides, the CDR3 is TGTGCCAGCAGCTTAACTAGTTCCTACGAGCAGTACTTC. It translates to CASSLTSSYEQYF.

The genes are TRBV18 and TRBJ2-7; possibly TRBD2 for D (5 bases). The CDR3 runs to 13 residues. The germline gives CDR1 KGHSH, CDR2 LQKENI. The V end lost 6 bases, the J end lost 4 bases, and 13 bases lay between the germline ends. This chain's CDR3 is CASSQDPGYEQYF. DNA for the CDR3: TGTGCCAGCTCCCAAGATCCGGGGTACGAGCAGTACTTC.

The V call is TRBV9, the J call TRBJ1-2; D not certain. Per germline, CDR1 SGDLS and CDR2 YYNGEE. Trimming shortened V by 3 bases and J by 0 bases, and 15 bases separated the two germline ends. The CDR3 loop spans 16 amino acids. The CDR3 here is CASSDAPSRPNYGYTF. CDR3 sequence (DNA): TGTGCCAGCAGCGACGCCCCCAGCAGGCCTAACTATGGCTACACCTTC.

The chain is built from TRBV2 and TRBJ2-1; D is unresolved. V lost 4 bases and J 5 bases, leaving 6 bases between the germline ends. CDR1 and CDR2 from the germline V gene are SNHLY and FYNNEI. The length of the CDR3 is 12 residues. The CDR3 coding sequence is TGTGCCAGCAGTGGGCCCGACAATGAGCAGTTCTTC. Residues: CASSGPDNEQFF.

The chain recombines TRBV10-3 with TRBJ1-5; maybe TRBD1 (5 bases). The CDR3 contains 18 residues. Trimming shortened V by 4 bases and J by 1 base, and 20 bases separated the two germline ends. The germline V gene encodes CDR1 ENHRY and CDR2 SYGVKD. CDR3 amino acids: CAISGSAGMMGSNQPQHF. CDR3 DNA: TGTGCCATCAGTGGGTCGGCAGGGATGATGGGGAGCAATCAGCCCCAGCATTTT.

The chain recombines TRBV7-9 with TRBJ2-7, with 8 bases fitting TRBD2. The germline gives CDR1 SEHNR, CDR2 FQNEAQ (reference sequence). J gave up 3 bases and V 1 base, and 5 bases lay outside the gene matches. The CDR3 spans 15 residues. Written as DNA, the CDR3 is TGTGCCAGCAGCTTAGATCTGCGGGGGGACTACGAGCAGTACTTC. Its translation: CASSLDLRGDYEQYF.

V usage is TRBV11-2 and J usage is TRBJ1-1, with a weak D call TRBD1 (6 bases). The CDR3 has 15 residues. Trimming cost V 1 base and J 1 base, with 10 bases left between them. Germline CDR1 SGHAT, CDR2 FQNNGV. For the CDR3, the DNA is TGTGCCAGCAGCTTAGGTGGCAGGGGGAACACTGAAGCTTTCTTT. Protein sequence: CASSLGGRGNTEAFF.

The sample holds one count of this clone. This rearrangement joins TRBV29-1 to TRBJ1-2, with D uncertain. Germline V gives CDR1 SQVTM, CDR2 ANQGSEA. This CDR3 is built from 13 residues. The V end was cut by 6 bases, the J end by 5 bases, with 16 bases between. For the CDR3, the DNA is TGCAGCGTCCGAGGGATATTCGGATATGGCTACACCTTC. Its translation is CSVRGIFGYGYTF.

The chain uses TRBV19 and TRBJ1-2, with D unclear. This CDR3 is 14 amino acids long. V was clipped by 1 base and J by 5 bases, with 11 bases between them. The germline V gene encodes CDR1 LNHDA and CDR2 SQIVND (reference sequence). The CDR3 coding sequence is TGTGCCAGTAGTATAGTTCCGGGAGGATATGGCTACACCTTC. This translates into CASSIVPGGYGYTF. The variable domain in full, with the rest retrieved from reference TRBV19 and TRBJ1-2, is DGGITQSPKYLFRKEGQNVTLSCEQNLNHDAMYWYRQDPGQGLRLIYYSQIVNDFQKGDIAEGYSVSREKKESFPLTVTSAQKNPTAFYLCASSIVPGGYGYTFGSGTRLTVV.

The V and J genes are TRBV7-9 and TRBJ1-2; no firm D call. This CDR3 has 11 amino acids. With 6 bases removed from V and 6 bases from J, the gap between germline ends came to 8 bases. Germline V gene lookup returns CDR1 SEHNR and CDR2 FQNEAQ (reference sequence). CDR3 region: CASRGADGYTF. In DNA form, the CDR3 reads TGTGCCAGCAGAGGAGCTGATGGCTACACCTTC.

The chain carries TRBV10-1 and TRBJ2-1; tentative D call: TRBD1 (6 bases). The length of the CDR3 is 16 residues. Germline V gives CDR1 WNHNN, CDR2 SYGVQD (reference sequence). The V end was cut by 5 bases, the J end by 4 bases, with 18 bases between. CDR3 DNA sequence: TGCGCCAGCAGTAAAAGCTGGACAGAACTTTACAATGAGCAGTTCTTC. Translating it yields CASSKSWTELYNEQFF.

The rearrangement uses TRBV5-8 and TRBJ2-1, with 11 bases that match TRBD2. Germline CDR1 is SGHTS and CDR2 is YDEGEE. The ends lost 1 base at V and 6 bases at J; junction bases unmatched: 3. The CDR3 is 15 amino acids. The CDR3 DNA is TGTGCCAGCAGCTTGTATAGCGGGGGGGCCAATGAGCAGTTCTTC. This codes for CASSLYSGGANEQFF.

This sequence joins TRBV11-1 and TRBJ1-2; D gene ambiguous. The CDR3 sequence is 13 residues long. V was cut by 6 bases and J by 3 bases, with 11 bases left in between. Germline CDR1 and CDR2: SGHAT and FQDESV (reference sequence). CDR3 DNA: TGTGCCAGCAGTCAAAACAGTGACTATGGCTACACCTTC. Its translation: CASSQNSDYGYTF.

This chain connects TRBV10-2 to TRBJ2-7, with a possible D match to TRBD1 (6 bases). CDR1 is WSHSY and CDR2 is SAAADI in the germline V gene. Trimming removed 2 bases from V and 5 bases from J, with 10 bases in between. The CDR3 length is 13 residues. CDR3 DNA sequence: TGCGCCAGCAGTGAGCAGGGGCGCGACGAGCAGTACTTC. It codes for CASSEQGRDEQYF.

This rearrangement joins TRBV6-5 to TRBJ2-5, with D perhaps matching TRBD1 (6 bases). The CDR3 sequence is 16 residues long. V shed 1 base and J shed 2 bases, with 14 bases lying between them. Germline-derived CDR1 and CDR2 are MNHEY and SVGAGI. Here the CDR3 reads CASSYFVETGQETQYF. CDR3 nucleotides: TGTGCCAGCAGTTACTTCGTCGAAACAGGGCAAGAGACCCAGTACTTC.

The genes are TRBV29-1 and TRBJ1-2, with D possibly being TRBD1 (6 bases). V was clipped by 3 bases and J by 1 base, with 9 bases between them. The CDR3 length is 13 residues. Per the germline V gene, CDR1 is SQVTM and CDR2 is ANQGSEA. CDR3 coding DNA: TGCAGCGTTGACAGGGGAAATAACTATGGCTACACCTTC. Translation: CSVDRGNNYGYTF.